The 18 T cell receptor beta chains below all came from one sample that was sequenced in a study of response to subunit inactivated influenza vaccine. TCRdb analysed the RT-PCR reads with MiXCR anew, one entry per CDR3 protein. There are around 480,000 distinct CDR3 sequences in the sample; 16% occur only once, and roughly 3.1% lies in the top ten. The sample was CD4+ T cells sorted from PBMCs, taken less than 25 months after vaccination. The source is a man aged 50 to 69 who received an inactivated influenza vaccine.

In its sample, this clonotype was seen a few times. V usage is TRBV5-8 and J usage is TRBJ1-1; no clear D gene. V was shortened by 7 bases and J by 0 bases, with 19 bases between the two germline ends. Germline-derived CDR1 and CDR2 are SGHTS and YDEGEE. CDR3 length: 16 residues. The CDR3 DNA is TGTGCCAGCGGACTTCTGGGAGGGCCGCTGAACACTGAAGCTTTCTTT. Translated, it gives CASGLLGGPLNTEAFF.

This chain joins TRBV6-2 or TRBV6-3 and TRBJ2-1; possible D gene TRBD1, 5 bases. Trimming removed 0 bases from V and 15 bases from J, with 18 bases in between. The germline V gene has CDR1 MNHEY and CDR2 SVGEGT. The CDR3 sequence is 14 residues long. The CDR3 coding sequence is TGTGCCAGCAGTTACTCCCAAATTTACCCAAGGGGGTTCTTC. It codes for CASSYSQIYPRGFF.

The rearrangement links TRBV20-1 to TRBJ2-3; the match to TRBD2 covers 7 bases. V lost 5 bases, J lost 1 base, and 6 bases stayed unmatched. CDR1 and CDR2 from the germline V gene are DFQATT and SNEGSKA (reference sequence). There are 14 residues in the CDR3. In DNA, the CDR3 is TGCAGTGCTGGATCGGGACTACGCACAGATACGCAGTATTTT. It translates to CSAGSGLRTDTQYF.

At least ten counts were recorded for this clonotype. V gene TRBV18 combines with J gene TRBJ1-1, with D unresolved. Germline CDR1 KGHSH, CDR2 LQKENI. V shed 2 bases and J shed 9 bases, with 13 bases lying between them. The CDR3 has 13 amino acids. This chain's CDR3 is CASSPSNGPQAFF. The CDR3 nucleotides are TGTGCCAGCTCACCAAGCAATGGACCCCAAGCTTTCTTT.

The rearrangement uses TRBV4-3 and TRBJ2-7, with D maybe TRBD2 (5 bases). Germline values: CDR1 LGHNA, CDR2 YSLEER. V lost 0 bases and J 2 bases, leaving 14 bases between the germline ends. The CDR3 loop spans 16 amino acids. The CDR3 DNA reads TGCGCCAGCAGCCAAGATCTGATAGCGAGAACCTACGAGCAGTACTTC. Residues: CASSQDLIARTYEQYF.

The sample holds a few counts of this clonotype. The chain is built from TRBV20-1 and TRBJ1-1, with D possibly being TRBD1 (5 bases). CDR3 length equals 11 residues. Trimming cost V 7 bases and J 4 bases, with 10 bases left between them. The V gene's germline CDR1 is DFQATT and CDR2 SNEGSKA (reference sequence). The CDR3 spells CSGHGGTEAFF. The CDR3 DNA follows: TGCAGTGGGCATGGGGGCACTGAAGCTTTCTTT.

The chain joins TRBV20-1 to TRBJ1-2; D call uncertain. Germline CDR1 and CDR2: DFQATT and SNEGSKA (reference sequence). The CDR3 has 15 amino acids. Trimming cost V 2 bases and J 5 bases, with 18 bases left between them. Here the CDR3 DNA reads TGCAGTGCTAGACGGCGCAGGAGCCTTGAGTATGGCTACACCTTC. Translating it yields CSARRRRSLEYGYTF.

The chain has TRBV29-1 and TRBJ2-1; D is possibly TRBD2 (6 bases). Trimming left V 6 bases short and J 0 bases short, with 15 bases between. Germline V gene lookup returns CDR1 SQVTM and CDR2 ANQGSEA. There are 15 residues in the CDR3. In DNA form, the CDR3 reads TGCAGCGTGAGTAGCGGAGTAAACTCCTACAATGAGCAGTTCTTC. This translates into CSVSSGVNSYNEQFF.

The CDR3 sequence is CASSQDIRGPGANVLTF. The DNA of the CDR3 is TGTGCCAGCAGCCAAGATATTAGGGGCCCTGGGGCCAACGTCCTGACTTTC. The chain is built from TRBV4-2 and TRBJ2-6; tentatively, D is TRBD1 (5 bases). The CDR3 runs 17 residues. Germline values: CDR1 LGHNA, CDR2 YNFKEQ. Deletions cut 0 bases from V and 2 bases from J, with 11 bases between.

The chain joins TRBV5-5 to TRBJ2-1; 16 nucleotides align to TRBD2. V shed 4 bases and J 9 bases; nucleotides not matched to a gene: 7. This CDR3 comprises 16 residues. From germline, CDR1 is SGHKS and CDR2 YYEKEE (reference sequence). The CDR3, as DNA: TGTGCCAGCAGCCCCAGGGGGACTAGCGGGAGGGGTGAGCAGTTCTTC. Protein sequence: CASSPRGTSGRGEQFF.

This clonotype was counted only a few times. The CDR3 coding sequence is TGCAGTGCTAGAGAACAGCTAGAGAATGAGCAGTTCTTC. Translation: CSAREQLENEQFF. The chain employs TRBV20-1 and TRBJ2-1; D ambiguous. The CDR3 is 13 amino acids. Germline V gene data show CDR1 as DFQATT and CDR2 as SNEGSKA (reference sequence). Trimming left V 0 bases short and J 7 bases short, with 10 bases between.

By sample fraction, this clonotype is medium-sized. This chain connects TRBV2 to TRBJ2-1; D might be TRBD2 (6 bases). Trimming took off 8 bases at V and 4 bases at J, with 12 bases between the two ends. Germline assignment: CDR1 SNHLY and CDR2 FYNNEI. This CDR3 is 13 amino acids long. For the CDR3, the DNA is TGTGCCAGCGGACCGGCGGGGTACAATGAGCAGTTCTTC. Encoded protein: CASGPAGYNEQFF.

In this sample, this clonotype turned up a few times. The chain combines TRBV3-1 with TRBJ2-3; 8 bases align to TRBD1. CDR3 length equals 15 residues. Germline CDR1 and CDR2: LGHDT and YNNKEL (reference sequence). J lost 6 bases, V lost 4 bases, and 9 bases had no gene match. DNA of the CDR3: TGTGCCAGCAGCCCGGGGACAGGACCATGGGATACGCAGTATTTT. Protein: CASSPGTGPWDTQYF.

This clonotype was observed a handful of times. The chain combines TRBV20-1 with TRBJ2-7, with TRBD2 as a possible D gene (6 bases). The germline gives CDR1 DFQATT, CDR2 SNEGSKA (reference sequence). This CDR3 region has 14 residues. Trimming removed 4 bases at V and 3 bases at J, with 16 bases between. The CDR3 reads CSANVEGSYYEQYF. The DNA for the CDR3 is TGCAGTGCTAATGTGGAGGGCTCATACTACGAGCAGTACTTC.

This clonotype was counted only a few times. This rearrangement joins TRBV18 to TRBJ2-1, with no clear D. This CDR3 contains 15 residues. Germline CDR1 KGHSH, CDR2 LQKENI. With 3 bases removed from V and 0 bases from J, the gap between germline ends came to 9 bases. CDR3 residues: CASSPVSGSYNEQFF. The CDR3 DNA follows: TGTGCCAGCTCACCGGTTTCGGGCTCCTACAATGAGCAGTTCTTC.

J is TRBJ2-6 and V is TRBV4-2; 7 nucleotides agree with TRBD1. Per germline, CDR1 LGHNA and CDR2 YNFKEQ. V trimming: 5 bases; J trimming: 0 bases; junction bases outside the gene matches: 10. This CDR3 is 18 amino acids long. CDR3 nucleotides: TGTGCCAGCAGCGCCCGGGACAGAAGATACTCTGGGGCCAACGTCCTGACTTTC. It specifies CASSARDRRYSGANVLTF.

This clonotype was counted a few times. The V and J genes are TRBV20-1 and TRBJ2-2; TRBD1 agrees at 8 bases. The CDR3 runs 16 residues. Germline CDR1 reads DFQATT; CDR2 reads SNEGSKA (reference sequence). Trimming took 2 bases from V and 4 from J; bases not matched to a gene: 9. CDR3 amino acids: CSARNSQGASTGELFF. As DNA, the CDR3 is TGCAGTGCTAGAAATTCCCAGGGGGCGAGCACCGGGGAGCTGTTTTTT.

This clonotype appeared many times. The V gene is TRBV3-1, the J gene TRBJ2-7; D call uncertain. V was pared by 1 base and J by 7 bases, with 17 bases between. Per the germline V gene, CDR1 is LGHDT and CDR2 is YNNKEL (reference sequence). This CDR3 is 15 amino acids long. The chain's CDR3 is CASSQGSARSREQYF. In nucleotides, the CDR3 is TGTGCCAGCAGCCAAGGAAGCGCTCGGTCTCGGGAGCAGTACTTC.